The 11 T cell receptor beta chains reported below all come from one sample, sequenced in a study of CD8 T cells in Susac syndrome. With random hexamers, reverse transcription was performed on about 0.45 to 1 ug of RNA. TCRdb passed the immunoSEQ multiplex PCR reads through MiXCR, listing each CDR3 protein once. The table records roughly 190,000 distinct CDR3 sequences, 90% to 97% of them present only once. Sequencing input: CD4+ T cells from PBMCs. These receptors were obtained from a human donor with Susac syndrome.

The V call is TRBV7-2, the J call TRBJ2-5; D perhaps matches TRBD2 (6 bases). Germline V gene data show CDR1 as SGHTA and CDR2 as FQGNSA. The CDR3 sequence is 15 residues long. Trimming removed 2 bases from V and 5 bases from J, with 15 bases in between. As DNA, the CDR3 is TGTGCCAGCAGCTTACTCAGGCGCGGAGGGGAGACCCAGTACTTC. This encodes CASSLLRRGGETQYF.

The V gene is TRBV20-1, the J gene TRBJ2-2, with D possibly called TRBD1 or TRBD2 (6 bases each). V was shortened by 3 bases and J by 5 bases, with 16 bases between the two germline ends. This CDR3 has 15 amino acids. The germline CDR1 and CDR2 sequences are DFQATT and SNEGSKA (reference sequence). The DNA of the CDR3 is TGCAGTGCTAGTATTTTGGGGGGCGCAACCGGGGAGCTGTTTTTT. Its protein product is CSASILGGATGELFF.

This sequence joins TRBV12-3 or TRBV12-4 and TRBJ2-1; no reliable D call. This CDR3 region has 14 residues. Trimming took 4 bases from V and 3 from J, leaving 10 bases between them. The DNA for the CDR3 is TGTGCCAGCAGTTGGGTCTCGTACTACAATGAGCAGTTCTTC. This gives the protein CASSWVSYYNEQFF.

This chain joins TRBV19 and TRBJ2-7; 8 nucleotides align to TRBD1. Unmatched junction bases numbered 7, after V lost 6 bases and J lost 3 bases. This CDR3 is 14 amino acids long. Germline lookup yields CDR1 LNHDA and CDR2 SQIVND (reference sequence). CDR3 bases: TGTGCCAGTAGCCTCCGGGACAGGTTCTACGAGCAGTACTTC. It encodes CASSLRDRFYEQYF.

The chain recombines TRBV19 with TRBJ2-7; either TRBD1 or TRBD2 may supply D (5 bases each). The germline V gene encodes CDR1 LNHDA and CDR2 SQIVND (reference sequence). V dropped 4 bases and J dropped 1 base, with 14 bases sitting between them. The CDR3 is 15 residues long. CDR3 DNA sequence: TGTGCCAGTAGTACAACCGGGACCGCATCCTACGAGCAGTACTTC. Its translation is CASSTTGTASYEQYF.

V and J are TRBV3-1 and TRBJ2-5; D gene unclear. This CDR3 has 11 residues. The germline V and J ends were trimmed by 3 bases and 5 bases, with 4 bases remaining between them. Germline-derived CDR1 and CDR2 are LGHDT and YNNKEL (reference sequence). CDR3 sequence: CASSQLETQYF. CDR3 bases: TGTGCCAGCAGCCAGTTGGAGACCCAGTACTTC.

This chain joins TRBV5-1 and TRBJ1-2, with D possibly being TRBD1 (5 bases). V was shortened by 6 bases and J by 4 bases, with 10 bases between the two germline ends. This CDR3 contains 12 residues. The germline V gene has CDR1 SGHRS and CDR2 YFSETQ. The CDR3 sequence is CASTEDSYGYTF. In DNA form, the CDR3 reads TGCGCCAGCACTGAAGACAGCTATGGCTACACCTTC.

This clonotype was observed once. The chain couples TRBV11-2 to TRBJ2-3, with 10 bases matching TRBD2. Germline CDR1 is SGHAT and CDR2 is FQNNGV. The CDR3 sequence is 15 residues long. Germline trimming cut 5 bases from V and 4 bases from J; bases unmatched to any gene: 6. The DNA for the CDR3 is TGTGCCAGCAGCGTAACCGGGACTAGCGCAGATACGCAGTATTTT. This sequence encodes CASSVTGTSADTQYF.

V is TRBV18 and J is TRBJ1-2, with a tentative D call TRBD1 (5 bases). Trimming took 0 bases from V and 8 from J, leaving 13 bases between them. This CDR3 comprises 14 residues. Germline CDR1 reads KGHSH; CDR2 reads LQKENI. Written as DNA, the CDR3 is TGTGCCAGCTCACCACCGGGGACCCACGGCGGCTACACCTTC. Translated, it gives CASSPPGTHGGYTF.

CDR3 sequence (DNA): TGTGCCAGCAGCCCCTCGGGCTACGATGGGGAGACCCAGTACTTC. The encoded protein is CASSPSGYDGETQYF. The rearrangement uses TRBV7-3 and TRBJ2-5; D unclear. V was clipped by 5 bases and J by 5 bases, with 18 bases between them. Germline V lookup: CDR1 SGHTA, CDR2 FQGTGA. This CDR3 region has 15 residues.

This chain joins TRBV7-2 and TRBJ1-5; no firm D call. Germline CDR1 is SGHTA and CDR2 is FQGNSA. This CDR3 has 14 amino acids. The V gene lost 5 bases and the J gene lost 1 base, with 9 bases spanning the gap. The CDR3 region has the DNA TGTGCCAGCAGCCAATTGGGCAGCAATCAGCCCCAGCATTTT. Protein product: CASSQLGSNQPQHF.